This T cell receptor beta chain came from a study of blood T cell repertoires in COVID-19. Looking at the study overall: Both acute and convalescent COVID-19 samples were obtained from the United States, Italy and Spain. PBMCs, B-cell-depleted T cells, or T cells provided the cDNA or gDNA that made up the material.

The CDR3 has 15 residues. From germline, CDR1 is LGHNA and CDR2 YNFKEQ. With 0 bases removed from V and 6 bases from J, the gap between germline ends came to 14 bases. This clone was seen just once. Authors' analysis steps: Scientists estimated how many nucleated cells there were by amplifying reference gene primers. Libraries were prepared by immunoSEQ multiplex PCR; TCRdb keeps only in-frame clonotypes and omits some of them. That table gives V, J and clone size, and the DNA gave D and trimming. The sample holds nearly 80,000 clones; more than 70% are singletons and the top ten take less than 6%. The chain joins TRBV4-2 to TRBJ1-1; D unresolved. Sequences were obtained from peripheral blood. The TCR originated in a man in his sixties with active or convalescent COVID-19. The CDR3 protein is CASSQEEGGVAEAFF. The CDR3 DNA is TGTGCCAGCAGCCAAGAGGAGGGTGGGGTGGCTGAAGCTTTCTTT.